This T cell receptor (beta chain) was documented in a study of blood T cell repertoires in COVID-19. Study as a whole: Samples representing acute and convalescent COVID-19 were sourced from the United States, Italy and Spain. Sample material is recorded as cDNA or gDNA derived from T cells, B-cell-depleted T cells, or PBMCs.

This CDR3 has 14 amino acids. The trim removed 4 bases at V and 7 bases at J, leaving 9 bases unmatched. Germline CDR1 reads LNHDA; CDR2 reads SQIVND (reference sequence). Sequencing used immunoSEQ multiplex PCR; TCRdb keeps in-frame clones, though not all of them. Of roughly 2,500 clones detected, roughly 87% appear once; the ten largest clones hold 15% to 20%. The rearrangement links TRBV19 to TRBJ1-2, with TRBD1 matching over 7 bases. The sequenced material came from peripheral blood. The source of this sequence is a man between 65 and 85 years old with active COVID-19. CDR3 loop: CASSKEDRIVGYTF. The CDR3, as DNA: TGTGCCAGTAGTAAGGAGGACAGGATCGTTGGCTACACCTTC.